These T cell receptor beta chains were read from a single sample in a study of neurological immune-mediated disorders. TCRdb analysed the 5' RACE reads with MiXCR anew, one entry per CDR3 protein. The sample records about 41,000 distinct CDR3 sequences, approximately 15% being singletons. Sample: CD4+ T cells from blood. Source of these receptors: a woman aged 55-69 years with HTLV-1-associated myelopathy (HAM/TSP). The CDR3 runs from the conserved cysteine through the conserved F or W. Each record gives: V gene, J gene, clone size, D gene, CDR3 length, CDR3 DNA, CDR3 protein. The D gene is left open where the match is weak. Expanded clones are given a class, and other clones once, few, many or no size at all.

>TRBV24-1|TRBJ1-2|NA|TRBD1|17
TGTGCCACCAGTGATGCCGGGACAGGGGGCTTTCTGGATGGCTACACCTTC
CATSDAGTGGFLDGYTF
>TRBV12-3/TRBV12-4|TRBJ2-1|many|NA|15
TGTGCCAGCAGTCTCGGTCCCCTGGGAGGAAATGAGCAGTTCTTC
CASSLGPLGGNEQFF
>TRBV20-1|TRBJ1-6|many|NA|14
TGCAGTGCTAGGCGGCAGCTCTATAATTCACCCCTCCACTTT
CSARRQLYNSPLHF
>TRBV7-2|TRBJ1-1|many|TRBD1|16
TGTGCCAGCAGCTTACCACAGGGGGCCCCGAACACTGAAGCTTTCTTT
CASSLPQGAPNTEAFF
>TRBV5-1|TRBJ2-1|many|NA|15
TGCGCCAGCAGCTGGCTGGGGGGCGCCTACAATGAGCAGTTCTTC
CASSWLGGAYNEQFF
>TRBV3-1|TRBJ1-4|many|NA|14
TGTGCCAGCAGCCTACAGGGCGCGAATGAAAAACTGTTTTTT
CASSLQGANEKLFF
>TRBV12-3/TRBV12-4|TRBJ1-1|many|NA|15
TGTGCCAGCAGTTTCCACCTTGGGGTGCCGACTGAAGCTTTCTTT
CASSFHLGVPTEAFF
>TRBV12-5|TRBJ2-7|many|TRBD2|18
TGTGCTAGTGGTTTGGTTCTTAGCGGGCTGGGTAGCGTCTACGAGCAGTACTTC
CASGLVLSGLGSVYEQYF
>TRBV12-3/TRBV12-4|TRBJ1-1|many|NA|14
TGTGCCAGCTGTCAGGGACCCCCGAACACTGAAGCTTTCTTT
CASCQGPPNTEAFF
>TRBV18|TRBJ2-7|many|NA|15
TGTGCCAGCTCACCCGCGATCGGGGGCTCTAGGGAGCAGTACTTC
CASSPAIGGSREQYF
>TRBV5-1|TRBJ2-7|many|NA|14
TGCGCCAGCAGCTTGGGTGGAGTAGCGGACCGGGAGTACTTC
CASSLGGVADREYF
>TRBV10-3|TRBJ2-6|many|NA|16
TGTGCCATCAGTGGGACAGACCCATCTGGGGCCAACGTCCTGACTTTC
CAISGTDPSGANVLTF
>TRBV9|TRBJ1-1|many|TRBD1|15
TGTGCCAGCAGCGAGGGACAGGGGGCGAACACTGAAGCTTTCTTT
CASSEGQGANTEAFF
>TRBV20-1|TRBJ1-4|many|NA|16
TGCAGTGCTAGTTATTCGTTCGGGCAGGGAGATGAAAAACTGTTTTTT
CSASYSFGQGDEKLFF
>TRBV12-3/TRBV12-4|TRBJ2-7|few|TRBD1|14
TGTGCCAGCAGTTCCCGGACAGGGGGCTACGAGCAGTACTTC
CASSSRTGGYEQYF
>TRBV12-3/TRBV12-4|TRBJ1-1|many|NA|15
TGTGCCAGCAGTTCGGGCGTCCTTCTGAACACTGAAGCTTTCTTT
CASSSGVLLNTEAFF
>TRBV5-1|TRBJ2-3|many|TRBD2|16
TGCGCCAGCAGCATACGACTAGCGGGGCGCACAGATACGCAGTATTTT
CASSIRLAGRTDTQYF
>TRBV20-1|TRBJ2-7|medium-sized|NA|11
TGCAGTGCTAAGGGACCCAACGGGCAGTACTTC
CSAKGPNGQYF
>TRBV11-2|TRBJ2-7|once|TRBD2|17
TGTGCCAGCAGGAATAGAGGACTAGCGGGCTTCTCCTACGATCAGTACTTC
CASRNRGLAGFSYDQYF
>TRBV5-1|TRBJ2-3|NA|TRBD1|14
TGCGCCAGCAGCTTGGGACAGGGCCGGGATACGCAGTATTTT
CASSLGQGRDTQYF
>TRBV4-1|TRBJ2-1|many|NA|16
TGCGCCAGCAGCCAAGATCCTGGGCAGGGGTTCAATGAGCAGTTCTTC
CASSQDPGQGFNEQFF
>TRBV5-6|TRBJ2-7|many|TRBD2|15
TGTGCCAGCAGCTTTAGGGGACTAGACTCCTACGAGCAGTACTTC
CASSFRGLDSYEQYF
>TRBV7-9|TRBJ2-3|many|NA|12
TGTGCCAGCGGGGGGTTTACAGATACGCAGTATTTT
CASGGFTDTQYF